This entry features one T cell receptor (beta chain) sequence. Trimming at V came to 3 bases and at J to 3 bases, leaving 10 bases not matched to a gene. In germline, CDR1 is SGHTA, CDR2 FQGTGA. This CDR3 is 17 amino acids long. The sample is drawn from a study of cytomegalovirus exposure and HLA in healthy donors. PCR amplification relied on 60 Vbeta primers (plus 13 Jbeta primers). The repertoire was sequenced with immunoSEQ multiplex PCR; TCRdb's copy has only in-frame clones and lacks some. This repertoire comprises over 50,000 clones; its ten largest clones make up about 10%. J is TRBJ2-5 and V is TRBV7-3; TRBD2 agrees at 10 bases. The clonotype comes from a man between 50 and 59 years old in good health and CMV-seropositive. Sequences were obtained from PBMCs. Here the CDR3 DNA reads TGTGCCAGCAGCTTCGGACTAGCGGCGGGCGGGGAAGAGACCCAGTACTTC. It codes for CASSFGLAAGGEETQYF. Using reference TRBV7-3 and TRBJ2-5 for the parts outside the CDR3, the full variable domain is GAGVSQTPSNKVTEKGKYVELRCDPISGHTALYWYRQSLGQGPEFLIYFQGTGAADDSGLPNDRFFAVRPEGSVSTLKIQRTERGDSAVYLCASSFGLAAGGEETQYFGPGTRLLVL.